Shown below are 28 T cell receptor beta chains from a single sample sequenced in a study of T cell repertoires in cytomegalovirus infection. A single record per CDR3 protein comes from TCRdb applying MiXCR to the reads. The sample carries approximately 500,000 distinct CDR3 sequences, roughly 29% recorded once. The sample taken for sequencing was PBMCs. The receptors were gathered from a human donor in good health (CMV status not recorded). Some clones in this sample may be carry-over from other donors' samples.

The chain has TRBV7-9 and TRBJ2-3, with TRBD2 identical over 12 bases. The CDR3 extends over 17 amino acids. V lost 0 bases, J lost 7 bases, and 8 bases stayed unmatched. Germline-derived CDR1 and CDR2 are SEHNR and FQNEAQ (reference sequence). The CDR3 coding sequence is TGTGCCAGCAGCTTAGCCGCTAGCGGGAGGGCCGGGAATACGCAGTATTTT. Translation: CASSLAASGRAGNTQYF. Together with reference TRBV7-9 and TRBJ2-3, the CDR3 gives the full variable domain: DTGVSQNPRHKITKRGQNVTFRCDPISEHNRLYWYRQTLGQGPEFLTYFQNEAQLEKSRLLSDRFSAERPKGSFSTLEIQRTEQGDSAMYLCASSLAASGRAGNTQYFGPGTRLTVL.

The CDR3 spells CASSAGTSVSSYNEQFF. CDR3 nucleotides: TGTGCCAGCAGTGCCGGGACTAGCGTCAGCTCCTACAATGAGCAGTTCTTC. The chain joins TRBV6-2 or TRBV6-3 to TRBJ2-1, with 10 bases identical to TRBD2. The CDR3 has 17 amino acids. Germline values: CDR1 MNHEY, CDR2 SVGEGT. Trimming took 5 bases from V and 0 from J; bases not matched to a gene: 7.

The chain combines TRBV5-1 with TRBJ2-2; 12 bases agree with TRBD2. Germline loops: CDR1 SGHRS, CDR2 YFSETQ. The CDR3 length is 19 residues. V was clipped by 1 base and J by 2 bases; unmatched bases: 9. The CDR3 DNA reads TGCGCCAGCAGCTTGCGTCCACTAGCGGGAGGCATAAACACCGGGGAGCTGTTTTTT. It specifies CASSLRPLAGGINTGELFF.

This clonotype was observed a few times. The chain combines TRBV7-6 with TRBJ2-3; 8 bases are a match to TRBD2. Per the germline V gene, CDR1 is SGHVS and CDR2 is FNYEAQ. CDR3 size: 17 residues. Unmatched junction bases numbered 7, after V lost 0 bases and J lost 2 bases. The chain's CDR3 is CASSLAVTSAYTDTQYF. The CDR3 DNA reads TGTGCCAGCAGCTTAGCGGTGACTAGCGCATACACAGATACGCAGTATTTT.

In this sample, this clonotype turned up once. The chain links TRBV20-1 to TRBJ2-1; a weak D match, TRBD1 (6 bases). In germline, CDR1 is DFQATT, CDR2 SNEGSKA (reference sequence). This CDR3 spans 14 amino acids. The germline V and J ends were trimmed by 5 bases and 5 bases, with 16 bases remaining between them. The CDR3 spells CSALEPDRNNEQFF. CDR3 bases: TGCAGTGCTTTAGAACCTGACAGGAACAATGAGCAGTTCTTC.

This clonotype was observed a few times. The V gene is TRBV6-2 or TRBV6-3, the J gene TRBJ2-1; TRBD2 matches 7 bases. The germline CDR1 and CDR2 sequences are MNHEY and SVGEGT. J gave up 1 base and V 7 bases, and 13 bases lay outside the gene matches. The CDR3 consists of 17 residues. CDR3 sequence: CASIRYRRERSYNEQFF. CDR3 nucleotides: TGTGCCAGCATCCGCTATCGGCGGGAGCGGTCCTACAATGAGCAGTTCTTC.

The table lists this clonotype with a few counts. The gene calls are TRBV6-2 or TRBV6-3 and TRBJ2-1, with D perhaps being TRBD1 or TRBD2 (5 bases each). CDR3 length: 15 amino acids. Trimming left V 2 bases short and J 8 bases short, with 16 bases between. Germline CDR1 reads MNHEY; CDR2 reads SVGEGT. CDR3 nucleotide sequence: TGTGCCAGCAGTTACCTGGTAGGGGCCGGGGATGAGCAGTTCTTC. Amino acids: CASSYLVGAGDEQFF.

Written as DNA, the CDR3 is TGTGCCAGCAGCTTGGTCAAAGCGGGAGGGCCGGTTGAGCAGTTCTTC. Its translation: CASSLVKAGGPVEQFF. The V call is TRBV5-6, the J call TRBJ2-1; 10 bases are shared with TRBD2. CDR3 length: 16 residues. Trimming at V came to 0 bases and at J to 9 bases, leaving 9 bases not matched to a gene. Germline V gene sequence: CDR1 SGHDT, CDR2 YYEEEE.

In this sample, this clonotype turned up a few times. V and J are TRBV4-1 and TRBJ2-5, with D maybe TRBD1 (5 bases). The germline V gene has CDR1 MGHRA and CDR2 YSYEKL. The V end was cut by 0 bases, the J end by 5 bases, with 13 bases between. The CDR3 loop spans 15 amino acids. CDR3 sequence reads: CASSQEKDIWETQYF. For the CDR3, the DNA is TGCGCCAGCAGCCAAGAAAAGGACATATGGGAGACCCAGTACTTC.

This chain connects TRBV6-6 to TRBJ1-5; TRBD1 aligns across 9 bases. V shed 6 bases, J shed 1 base, and the junction held 10 bases outside the gene matches. The CDR3 loop spans 17 amino acids. Germline V gene data show CDR1 as MNHNY and CDR2 as SVGAGI (reference sequence). DNA for the CDR3: TGTGCCAGCAGCCTCGGACAGGGGTCGAGCAGCAATCAGCCCCAGCATTTT. Translated, it gives CASSLGQGSSSNQPQHF.

There are a few counts of this clonotype. The rearrangement links TRBV4-1 to TRBJ2-3, with a possible D match to TRBD2 (6 bases). The germline V gene encodes CDR1 MGHRA and CDR2 YSYEKL. The CDR3 contains 16 residues. V was clipped by 4 bases and J by 5 bases, with 19 bases between them. The CDR3 sequence is CASSPTPGVGGDTQYF. The CDR3 DNA is TGCGCCAGCAGCCCGACGCCGGGAGTCGGGGGAGATACGCAGTATTTT.

The chain carries TRBV5-6 and TRBJ2-2, with TRBD1 as a possible D gene (5 bases). The length of the CDR3 is 15 residues. Per germline, CDR1 SGHDT and CDR2 YYEEEE. Trimming took off 4 bases at V and 4 bases at J, with 14 bases between the two ends. The CDR3 region has the DNA TGTGCCAGCAGCCTGGTACCCAGGGCCACCGGGGAGCTGTTTTTT. This encodes CASSLVPRATGELFF.

Only a few counts were recorded for this clonotype. This chain links TRBV10-3 with TRBJ1-2; D possibly corresponds to TRBD1 (6 bases). V lost 6 bases to trimming and J lost 4 bases, with 15 bases between them. The CDR3 is 14 residues long. Germline assignment: CDR1 ENHRY and CDR2 SYGVKD. Here the CDR3 DNA reads TGTGCCATCAGGCAGGACAGCTTGTTCTATGGCTACACCTTC. The encoded protein is CAIRQDSLFYGYTF.

This clonotype was counted only a few times. The V call is TRBV12-3 or TRBV12-4, the J call TRBJ1-5; the match to TRBD1 covers 8 bases. Trimming cost V 6 bases and J 1 base; bases outside gene matches: 5. The CDR3 is made up of 15 amino acids. This chain's CDR3 is CASRQGAQSNQPQHF. The CDR3 region has the DNA TGTGCCAGCAGGCAGGGGGCACAGAGCAATCAGCCCCAGCATTTT.

The J gene is TRBJ2-7, the V gene TRBV28; 9 bases match TRBD1. The CDR3 is 15 amino acids. J gave up 7 bases and V 4 bases, and 11 bases lay outside the gene matches. Per germline, CDR1 MDHEN and CDR2 SYDVKM. The CDR3 spells CASSSPGQGVKEQYF. The CDR3 region has the DNA TGTGCCAGCAGTTCCCCGGGACAGGGAGTAAAGGAGCAGTACTTC.

This clonotype was found a few times. This chain's CDR3 is CASTPDLSKGAFF. CDR3 coding DNA: TGTGCCAGCACCCCGGACCTTTCAAAGGGAGCTTTCTTT. V usage is TRBV6-2 or TRBV6-3 and J usage is TRBJ1-1; D remains ambiguous. The CDR3 spans 13 residues. The germline V gene has CDR1 MNHEY and CDR2 SVGEGT. V lost 7 bases to trimming and J lost 10 bases, with 19 bases between them.

The rearrangement joins TRBV7-9 to TRBJ2-5, with 9 bases aligning to TRBD2. The CDR3 runs to 15 residues. The germline CDR1 and CDR2 sequences are SEHNR and FQNEAQ (reference sequence). V shed 4 bases and J 2 bases; nucleotides not matched to a gene: 5. The CDR3 sequence: CASSSPTSGQETQYF. The CDR3 nucleotides are TGTGCCAGCAGCTCACCGACTAGCGGTCAAGAGACCCAGTACTTC.

This clonotype appeared once. The V call is TRBV19, the J call TRBJ2-1, with 16 bases identical to TRBD2. Losses at the gene ends were 4 bases for V and 8 bases for J; bases not matched to a gene: 5. Germline CDR1 LNHDA, CDR2 SQIVND (reference sequence). The CDR3 is made up of 16 amino acids. The CDR3 loop is CASSKTGTSGRDEQFF. The CDR3 DNA follows: TGTGCCAGTAGTAAAACCGGGACTAGCGGGAGGGATGAGCAGTTCTTC.

The chain joins TRBV6-5 to TRBJ1-1, with D hard to call. V gave up 0 bases and J gave up 0 bases, with 8 bases separating them. CDR1 is MNHEY, CDR2 SVGAGI, per germline. There are 15 residues in the CDR3. The CDR3 loop reads CASSYSGTLNTEAFF. The CDR3 nucleotides are TGTGCCAGCAGTTACTCCGGCACATTGAACACTGAAGCTTTCTTT.

This clonotype was seen only a few times. The V call is TRBV12-3 or TRBV12-4, the J call TRBJ2-1, with 9 bases matching TRBD1. CDR3 length equals 15 residues. V was clipped by 6 bases and J by 0 bases; unmatched bases: 3. The CDR3 DNA reads as TGTGCCAGCAGCGACAGGGGGAGCTCCTACAATGAGCAGTTCTTC. This translates into CASSDRGSSYNEQFF.

This clonotype was counted ten times or more. One junction end disagrees with the germline gene, perhaps due to a read error. The chain is built from TRBV5-1 and TRBJ2-1, with 14 bases aligning to TRBD2. Germline V gene data show CDR1 as SGHRS and CDR2 as YFSETQ. The CDR3 covers 15 residues. The CDR3 DNA reads as TGTGCCAGCAGCTTGGGACTAGCGGGAGTCGATGAGCAGTTCTTC. It codes for CASSLGLAGVDEQFF.

The rearrangement links TRBV2 to TRBJ2-1; D gene uncertain. The V and J ends lost 5 bases and 6 bases respectively, with 14 bases between them. Germline CDR1 reads SNHLY; CDR2 reads FYNNEI. CDR3 length: 14 residues. CDR3 nucleotide sequence: TGTGCCAGCAGTAGGGCAGAAAGGGCCAATGAGCAGTTCTTC. Its protein is CASSRAERANEQFF.

The chain uses TRBV5-6 and TRBJ2-5, with D tentatively TRBD2 (6 bases). The germline V gene encodes CDR1 SGHDT and CDR2 YYEEEE. This CDR3 is built from 16 residues. Trimming stripped 4 bases from V and 5 bases from J, with 21 bases between. The CDR3 here is CASSHPTEGGLETQYF. In DNA form, the CDR3 reads TGTGCCAGCAGCCACCCGACGGAGGGTGGTTTGGAGACCCAGTACTTC.

This clonotype came up a few times. The V gene is TRBV6-1, the J gene TRBJ2-3; 13 nucleotides match TRBD2. V trimming: 2 bases; J trimming: 0 bases; junction bases outside the gene matches: 5. CDR1 and CDR2 (germline): MNHNS, SASEGT. The CDR3 runs to 18 residues. The CDR3 here is CASSEFGTSGTSTDTQYF. The CDR3 DNA follows: TGTGCCAGCAGTGAATTCGGGACTAGCGGGACTAGCACAGATACGCAGTATTTT.

The gene calls are TRBV23-1 and TRBJ2-2; the match to TRBD2 covers 7 bases. TRBV23-1 is identified as an open reading frame with a role that is uncertain. The CDR3 runs 14 residues. V lost 4 bases and J lost 6; bases outside the gene matches: 5. Here the CDR3 reads CASSPSGGPGELFF. DNA of the CDR3: TGCGCCAGCAGTCCCTCGGGGGGTCCCGGGGAGCTGTTTTTT.

This clonotype was observed a few times. The chain is built from TRBV29-1 and TRBJ2-3; the match to TRBD2 covers 10 bases. Germline V lookup: CDR1 SQVTM, CDR2 ANQGSEA. V gave up 4 bases and J gave up 6 bases; unmatched junction bases: 4. This CDR3 contains 13 residues. CDR3 nucleotides: TGCAGCGTTGGCTCTAGCGGGAGTGATACGCAGTATTTT. It translates to CSVGSSGSDTQYF.

There are a few counts of this clonotype. Possible read error: a much larger clone is one base away. CDR3 in DNA: TGTGCCAGCAGCTTAGAACGGAACACTGAAGCTTTCTTT. Translation: CASSLERNTEAFF. The chain employs TRBV11-2 and TRBJ1-1; D not resolved. V lost 0 bases, J lost 1 base, and 3 bases lay in between. The germline V gene encodes CDR1 SGHAT and CDR2 FQNNGV. The CDR3 has 13 amino acids.

This chain joins TRBV7-9 and TRBJ1-6; TRBD1 is a possible D gene (5 bases). V dropped 6 bases and J dropped 7 bases, with 13 bases sitting between them. In germline, CDR1 is SEHNR, CDR2 FQNEAQ (reference sequence). The CDR3 runs 14 residues. CDR3 in DNA: TGTGCCAGCAGTACTTTCGGGGACAATTCACCCCTCCACTTT. It encodes CASSTFGDNSPLHF.